This is a list of T cell receptor beta chains from one sample in a study of blood T cell repertoires in COVID-19. This table comes from immunoSEQ multiplex PCR, and its TCRdb copy is limited to in-frame clones, with some not included. Among around 290,000 clones, around nine tenths were seen once, and the ten largest hold about an eighth. The sample was peripheral blood. Source of these receptors: a woman aged 65 to 85 with COVID-19, enrolled during active disease. CDR3s include the opening cysteine and the closing phenylalanine or tryptophan. A D gene is named only where the DNA matches it firmly. Expanded clones get a size class; other rows say once, few or many, or leave the size out.

j_call d_call v_call clone_size cdr3_aa cdr3_nt
TRBJ2-1 TRBD1 TRBV24-1 . CATSGIQGNDYNEQFF TGTGCCACCAGCGGTATACAGGGGAATGATTACAATGAGCAGTTCTTC
TRBJ1-6 TRBD1 TRBV14 . CASSQDEGQGSSSYNSPLHF TGTGCCAGCAGCCAAGATGAGGGACAGGGGTCGAGCTCCTATAATTCACCCCTCCACTTT
TRBJ1-6 TRBD1 TRBV7-2 . CASSPRGGTGNSPLHF TGTGCCAGCAGCCCCCGGGGTGGGACAGGGAATTCACCCCTCCACTTT
TRBJ1-2 . TRBV12-3/TRBV12-4 . CASSMDIVYGYTF TGTGCCAGCAGTATGGACATTGTCTATGGCTACACCTTC
TRBJ2-5 TRBD2 TRBV11-2 few CASSPLAGVGETQYF TGTGCCAGCAGCCCGCTAGCGGGGGTTGGAGAGACCCAGTACTTC
TRBJ1-1 . TRBV12-3/TRBV12-4 once CASSSPGEAFF TGTGCCAGCAGTTCCCCCGGGGAAGCTTTCTTT
TRBJ1-1 TRBD1 TRBV27 . CASSLLRQGRNTEAFF TGTGCCAGCAGTTTACTCCGACAGGGAAGGAACACTGAAGCTTTCTTT
TRBJ2-1 . TRBV28 . CASSFLEGWYNEQFF TGTGCCAGCAGTTTCTTGGAGGGGTGGTACAATGAGCAGTTCTTC
TRBJ2-7 . TRBV7-8 . CASSLLDSMYEQYF TGTGCCAGCAGCTTACTCGACTCGATGTACGAGCAGTACTTC
TRBJ1-4 TRBD1 TRBV24-1 . CATSDPVRTGAKLFF TGTGCCACCAGTGATCCCGTCCGGACAGGCGCAAAACTGTTTTTT